Listed below are T cell receptor beta chains from one sample, sequenced in a study of T cells after yellow fever vaccination. TCRdb re-called the 5' RACE reads through MiXCR, storing one row per CDR3 protein. The sample carries 300,000 to 400,000 distinct CDR3 sequences, under 15% recorded once. The material sequenced was CD4+ T cells sorted from PBMCs, taken 15 days after the yellow fever booster vaccination. These receptor sequences come from a man between 18 and 35 years old who received the YFV17D yellow fever vaccine. CDR3s include the opening cysteine and the closing phenylalanine or tryptophan. The D gene is left open where the match is weak. The size entry is marked missing in some rows and otherwise reads once, few, many or a size class.

j_gene: TRBJ1-2; d_gene: TRBD1; v_gene: TRBV7-2; abundance: few; CDR3nt: TGTGCCAGCAGCTTCGACAGGGCAGACGGATATGGCTACACCTTC; CDR3aa: CASSFDRADGYGYTF
j_gene: TRBJ2-2; d_gene: TRBD1; v_gene: TRBV5-1; abundance: many; CDR3nt: TGCGCCAGCAGCCCGGGACAGATAAACACCGGGGAGCTGTTTTTT; CDR3aa: CASSPGQINTGELFF
j_gene: TRBJ1-2; d_gene: -; v_gene: TRBV7-9; abundance: -; CDR3nt: TGTGCCAGCAGCTCGGGACACCTCTTCTATGGCTACACCTTC; CDR3aa: CASSSGHLFYGYTF
j_gene: TRBJ2-6; d_gene: -; v_gene: TRBV29-1; abundance: few; CDR3nt: TGCAGCGTACAGGGCAATGGGGCCAACGTCCTGACTTTC; CDR3aa: CSVQGNGANVLTF
j_gene: TRBJ2-2; d_gene: TRBD2; v_gene: TRBV12-3/TRBV12-4; abundance: few; CDR3nt: TGTGCCAGCAATAAACCGGGACTAGCGGGGGTTCGCGGGGAGCTGTTTTTT; CDR3aa: CASNKPGLAGVRGELFF
j_gene: TRBJ1-1; d_gene: -; v_gene: TRBV6-6; abundance: few; CDR3nt: TGTGCCAGCAATGGTAATATGAACACTGAAGCTTTCTTT; CDR3aa: CASNGNMNTEAFF
j_gene: TRBJ1-1; d_gene: -; v_gene: TRBV2; abundance: -; CDR3nt: TGTGCCAGCAGTGCCGAGGGCTCCGGCACTGAAGCTTTCTTT; CDR3aa: CASSAEGSGTEAFF
j_gene: TRBJ1-2; d_gene: -; v_gene: TRBV11-2; abundance: many; CDR3nt: TGTGCCAGCAGCTTAGATCACACGAACTATGGCTACACCTTC; CDR3aa: CASSLDHTNYGYTF
j_gene: TRBJ2-7; d_gene: -; v_gene: TRBV28; abundance: -; CDR3nt: TGTGCCAGCAGTCGTTTCCCGGGACTCGAATTC; CDR3aa: CASSRFPGLEF
j_gene: TRBJ1-1; d_gene: -; v_gene: TRBV20-1; abundance: -; CDR3nt: TGCAGTGCTAGAGAGATCGGACAGAGAGCTTTCTTT; CDR3aa: CSAREIGQRAFF
j_gene: TRBJ2-3; d_gene: -; v_gene: TRBV29-1; abundance: few; CDR3nt: TGCAGCGCCCCGTTGGGTCGACGGGACACAGATACGCAGTATTTT; CDR3aa: CSAPLGRRDTDTQYF
j_gene: TRBJ1-6; d_gene: -; v_gene: TRBV12-3/TRBV12-4; abundance: few; CDR3nt: TGTGCCAGCAGTTTAACAGCGGGGCTAGGTTCACCCCTCCACTTT; CDR3aa: CASSLTAGLGSPLHF
j_gene: TRBJ2-1; d_gene: TRBD2; v_gene: TRBV20-1; abundance: few; CDR3nt: TGCAGTGCTCCCCGGGTAGCGGGGGGGAATGAGCAGTTCTTC; CDR3aa: CSAPRVAGGNEQFF
j_gene: TRBJ2-5; d_gene: -; v_gene: TRBV19; abundance: few; CDR3nt: TGTGCCAGTAGTATAGATTTCCAAGAGACCCAGTACTTC; CDR3aa: CASSIDFQETQYF
j_gene: TRBJ2-5; d_gene: TRBD1; v_gene: TRBV29-1; abundance: few; CDR3nt: TGCAGCGTCGGGGACAGGGCCGGGGGAGAGACCCAGTACTTC; CDR3aa: CSVGDRAGGETQYF
j_gene: TRBJ2-3; d_gene: TRBD2; v_gene: TRBV4-3; abundance: few; CDR3nt: TGCGCCAGCAGCAGGAATGCGCGGGGGTGGGATACGCAGTATTTT; CDR3aa: CASSRNARGWDTQYF
j_gene: TRBJ2-1; d_gene: TRBD1; v_gene: TRBV6-6; abundance: -; CDR3nt: TGTGCCAGCAGTTCGGACAGGGAATGGAATGAGCAGTTCTTC; CDR3aa: CASSSDREWNEQFF
j_gene: TRBJ2-5; d_gene: -; v_gene: TRBV7-2; abundance: -; CDR3nt: TGTGCCAGCAGCACCAGCCATTTCGGAGAGACCCAGTACTTC; CDR3aa: CASSTSHFGETQYF
j_gene: TRBJ2-7; d_gene: TRBD2; v_gene: TRBV20-1; abundance: few; CDR3nt: TGCAGTGCTCGAGCGGGGGCCAACTACTACGAGCAGTACTTC; CDR3aa: CSARAGANYYEQYF
j_gene: TRBJ1-2; d_gene: TRBD1; v_gene: TRBV28; abundance: -; CDR3nt: TGTGCCAGCAGTAGCCAGGGGGTGTACTATGGCTACACCTTC; CDR3aa: CASSSQGVYYGYTF
j_gene: TRBJ2-2; d_gene: -; v_gene: TRBV20-1; abundance: few; CDR3nt: TGCAGTGCTAGAGAAAGAACGGGCAGGGGCCGAGCGAACACCGGGGAGCTGTTTTTT; CDR3aa: CSARERTGRGRANTGELFF
j_gene: TRBJ2-2; d_gene: -; v_gene: TRBV10-3; abundance: many; CDR3nt: TGTGCCATCAGTGAACGGGGTTCCTCAACCGGGGAGCTGTTTTTT; CDR3aa: CAISERGSSTGELFF
j_gene: TRBJ2-2; d_gene: -; v_gene: TRBV2; abundance: few; CDR3nt: TGTGCCAGCAGTGAAGCGCGGCTAGCGAGCAAAGGGGAGCTGTTTTTT; CDR3aa: CASSEARLASKGELFF
j_gene: TRBJ1-2; d_gene: -; v_gene: TRBV9; abundance: many; CDR3nt: TGTGCCAGCTCCCTGGGAGGGTGGAGATTCGACTATGGCTACACCTTC; CDR3aa: CASSLGGWRFDYGYTF
j_gene: TRBJ2-5; d_gene: TRBD2; v_gene: TRBV5-1; abundance: few; CDR3nt: TGCGCCAGCATCCAGCGGGGGGGCAGGCAAGAGACCCAGTACTTC; CDR3aa: CASIQRGGRQETQYF
j_gene: TRBJ2-2; d_gene: -; v_gene: TRBV29-1; abundance: -; CDR3nt: TGCAGCGCCACTTCTTCGAGGGGCACCGGGGAGCTGTTTTTT; CDR3aa: CSATSSRGTGELFF
j_gene: TRBJ2-4; d_gene: -; v_gene: TRBV5-6; abundance: few; CDR3nt: TGTGCCAGCAGCTTACGCGGGGGCCTGGGAAACATTCAGTACTTC; CDR3aa: CASSLRGGLGNIQYF
j_gene: TRBJ2-4; d_gene: -; v_gene: TRBV4-3; abundance: -; CDR3nt: TGCGCCAGCAGCCAAGATCCGTTAGCCAAAAACATTAAGTACTTC; CDR3aa: CASSQDPLAKNIKYF
j_gene: TRBJ1-6; d_gene: TRBD1; v_gene: TRBV20-1; abundance: -; CDR3nt: TGCAGTGCTGGGGACAGGGGAAAAGGAAATTCACCCCTCCACTTT; CDR3aa: CSAGDRGKGNSPLHF
j_gene: TRBJ1-4; d_gene: TRBD1; v_gene: TRBV7-8; abundance: -; CDR3nt: TGTGCCAGCAGCTTAGGACAGGGAACTAATGAAAAACTGTTTTTT; CDR3aa: CASSLGQGTNEKLFF
j_gene: TRBJ2-1; d_gene: TRBD1; v_gene: TRBV18; abundance: -; CDR3nt: TGTGCCAGCTCACCCTACCGGGACAGGGTCTACAATGAGCAGTTCTTC; CDR3aa: CASSPYRDRVYNEQFF
j_gene: TRBJ1-4; d_gene: TRBD1; v_gene: TRBV4-3; abundance: few; CDR3nt: TGCGCCAGCAGCCAAGGGGGACAGGGTAATGAAAAACTGTTTTTT; CDR3aa: CASSQGGQGNEKLFF
j_gene: TRBJ2-3; d_gene: -; v_gene: TRBV20-1; abundance: -; CDR3nt: TGCAGTGGGGTCGGTTATGATACGCAGTATTTT; CDR3aa: CSGVGYDTQYF
j_gene: TRBJ1-2; d_gene: -; v_gene: TRBV5-1; abundance: many; CDR3nt: TGCGCCAGCAGCTTGGGGTTTGGCGGCGGCGATGGCGGCTACACCTTC; CDR3aa: CASSLGFGGGDGGYTF
j_gene: TRBJ1-2; d_gene: TRBD1; v_gene: TRBV7-2; abundance: -; CDR3nt: TGTGCCAGCAGCCGGGAGGGGACAGGGTCTGGCTACACCTTC; CDR3aa: CASSREGTGSGYTF
j_gene: TRBJ2-7; d_gene: TRBD2; v_gene: TRBV4-2; abundance: few; CDR3nt: TGTGCCAGCAGCCAAGATAAGAGCGGGGGGCTCTACGAGCAGTACTTC; CDR3aa: CASSQDKSGGLYEQYF